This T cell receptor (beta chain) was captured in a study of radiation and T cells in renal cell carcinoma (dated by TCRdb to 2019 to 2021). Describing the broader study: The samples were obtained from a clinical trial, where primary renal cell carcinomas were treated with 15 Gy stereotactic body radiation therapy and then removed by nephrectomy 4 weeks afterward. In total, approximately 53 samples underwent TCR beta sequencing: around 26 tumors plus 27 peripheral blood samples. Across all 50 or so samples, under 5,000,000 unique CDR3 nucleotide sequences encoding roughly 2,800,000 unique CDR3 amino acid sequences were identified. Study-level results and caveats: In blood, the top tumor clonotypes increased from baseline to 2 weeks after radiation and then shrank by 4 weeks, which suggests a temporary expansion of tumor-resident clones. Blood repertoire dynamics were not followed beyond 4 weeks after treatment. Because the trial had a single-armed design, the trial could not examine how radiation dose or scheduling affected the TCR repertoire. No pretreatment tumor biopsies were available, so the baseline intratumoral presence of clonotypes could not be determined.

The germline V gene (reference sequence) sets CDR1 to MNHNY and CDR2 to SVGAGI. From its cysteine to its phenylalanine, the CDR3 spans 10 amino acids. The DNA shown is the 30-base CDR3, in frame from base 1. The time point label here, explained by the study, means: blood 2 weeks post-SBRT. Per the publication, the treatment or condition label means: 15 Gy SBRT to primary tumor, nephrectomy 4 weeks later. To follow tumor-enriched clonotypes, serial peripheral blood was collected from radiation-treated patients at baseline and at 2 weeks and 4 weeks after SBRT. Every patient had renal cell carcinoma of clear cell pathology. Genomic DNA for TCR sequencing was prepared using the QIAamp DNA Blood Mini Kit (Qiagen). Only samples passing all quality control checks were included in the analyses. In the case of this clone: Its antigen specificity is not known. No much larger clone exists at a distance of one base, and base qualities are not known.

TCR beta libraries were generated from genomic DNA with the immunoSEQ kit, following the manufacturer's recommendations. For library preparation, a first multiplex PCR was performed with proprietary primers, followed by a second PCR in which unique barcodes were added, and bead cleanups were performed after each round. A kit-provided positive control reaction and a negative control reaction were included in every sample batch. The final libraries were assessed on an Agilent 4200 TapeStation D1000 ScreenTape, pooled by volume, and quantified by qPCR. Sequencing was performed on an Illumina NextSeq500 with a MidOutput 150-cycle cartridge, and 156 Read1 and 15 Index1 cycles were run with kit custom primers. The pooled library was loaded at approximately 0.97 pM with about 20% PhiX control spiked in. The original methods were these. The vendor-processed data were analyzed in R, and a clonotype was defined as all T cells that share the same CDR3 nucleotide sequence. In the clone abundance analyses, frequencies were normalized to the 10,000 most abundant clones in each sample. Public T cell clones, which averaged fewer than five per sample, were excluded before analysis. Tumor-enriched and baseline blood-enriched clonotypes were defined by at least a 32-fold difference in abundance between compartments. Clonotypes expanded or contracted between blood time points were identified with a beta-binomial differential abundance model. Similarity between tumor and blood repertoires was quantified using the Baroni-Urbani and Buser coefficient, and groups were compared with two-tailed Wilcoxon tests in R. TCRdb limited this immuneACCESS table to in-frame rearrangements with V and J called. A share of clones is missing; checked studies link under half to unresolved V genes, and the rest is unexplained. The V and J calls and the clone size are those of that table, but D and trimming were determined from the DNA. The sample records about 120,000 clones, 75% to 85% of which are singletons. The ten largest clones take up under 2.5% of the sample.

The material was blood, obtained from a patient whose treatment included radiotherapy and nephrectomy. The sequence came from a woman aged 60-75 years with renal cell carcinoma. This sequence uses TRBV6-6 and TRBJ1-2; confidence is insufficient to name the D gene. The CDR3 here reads CCSGERRYTF. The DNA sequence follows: TGTTGCAGTGGAGAGCGTCGCTACACCTTC.